This T cell receptor beta chain was retrieved from a study of monozygotic twins with inflammatory bowel disease. Germline V gene lookup returns CDR1 LGHDT and CDR2 YNNKEL (reference sequence). CDR3 length equals 12 residues. The total RNA came straight from whole blood, and T cells were not sorted beforehand. With about 15 and 9 cycles respectively, two nested PCRs were carried out on TCRalpha and TCRbeta cDNA. With the 5' RACE reads reprocessed, TCRdb shows one record per CDR3 protein and no DNA. Its table records roughly 170,000 distinct CDR3 sequences. The origin of this receptor is a human donor with ulcerative colitis or Crohn's disease, or a healthy co-twin of an affected twin (not recorded which). Material: blood. This rearrangement joins TRBV3-1 to TRBJ2-5. CDR3 residues: CASSMNSMAQYF.